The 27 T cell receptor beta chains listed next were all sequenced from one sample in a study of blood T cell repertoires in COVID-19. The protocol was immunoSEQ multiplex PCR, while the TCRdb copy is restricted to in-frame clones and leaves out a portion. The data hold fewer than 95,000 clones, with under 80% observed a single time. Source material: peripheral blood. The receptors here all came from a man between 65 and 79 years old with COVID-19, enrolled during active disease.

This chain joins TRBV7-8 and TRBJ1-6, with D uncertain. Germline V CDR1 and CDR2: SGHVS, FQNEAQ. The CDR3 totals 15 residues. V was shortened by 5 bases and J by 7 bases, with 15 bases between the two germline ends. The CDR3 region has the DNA TGTGCCAGCAGCATTAGCGGCCAAACAAATTCACCCCTCCACTTT. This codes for CASSISGQTNSPLHF.

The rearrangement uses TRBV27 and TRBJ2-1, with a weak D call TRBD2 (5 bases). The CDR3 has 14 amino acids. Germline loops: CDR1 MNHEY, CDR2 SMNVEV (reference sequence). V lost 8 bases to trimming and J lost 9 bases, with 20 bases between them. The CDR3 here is CASLPRDFPGEQFF. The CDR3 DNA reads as TGTGCCAGCCTACCCCGGGATTTTCCCGGTGAGCAGTTCTTC.

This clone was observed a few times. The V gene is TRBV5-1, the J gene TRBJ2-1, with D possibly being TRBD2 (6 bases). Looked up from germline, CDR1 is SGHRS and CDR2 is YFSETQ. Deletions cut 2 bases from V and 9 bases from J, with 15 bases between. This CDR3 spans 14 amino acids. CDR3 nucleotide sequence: TGCGCCAGCAGCTTACTAGCTGCGGGACGTGAGCAGTTCTTC. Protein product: CASSLLAAGREQFF.

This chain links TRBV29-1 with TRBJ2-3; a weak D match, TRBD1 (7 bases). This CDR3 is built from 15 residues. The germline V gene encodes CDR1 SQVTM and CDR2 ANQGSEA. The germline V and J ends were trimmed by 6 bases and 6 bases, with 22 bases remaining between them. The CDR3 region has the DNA TGCAGCGTACATCGAGGGACCGCAGGGGGGGATACGCAGTATTTT. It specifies CSVHRGTAGGDTQYF.

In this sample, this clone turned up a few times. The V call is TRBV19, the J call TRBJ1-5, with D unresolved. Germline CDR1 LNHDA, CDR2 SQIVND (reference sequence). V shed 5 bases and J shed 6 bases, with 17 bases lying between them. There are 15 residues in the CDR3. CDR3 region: CASSAWTGVGQPQHF. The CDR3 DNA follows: TGTGCCAGTAGTGCCTGGACCGGGGTCGGTCAGCCCCAGCATTTT.

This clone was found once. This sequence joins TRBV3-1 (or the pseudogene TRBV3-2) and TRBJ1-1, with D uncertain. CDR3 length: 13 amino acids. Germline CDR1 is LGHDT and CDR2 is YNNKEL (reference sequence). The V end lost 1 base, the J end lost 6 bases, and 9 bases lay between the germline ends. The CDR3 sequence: CASSQGRVPEAFF. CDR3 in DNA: TGTGCCAGCAGCCAAGGGAGGGTTCCTGAAGCTTTCTTT.

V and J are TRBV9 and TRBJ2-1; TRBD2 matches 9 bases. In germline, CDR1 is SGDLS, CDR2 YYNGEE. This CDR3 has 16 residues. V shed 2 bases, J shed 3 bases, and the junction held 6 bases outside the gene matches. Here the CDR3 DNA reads TGTGCCAGCAGCGTGAGCGGGACTAGCTACTACAATGAGCAGTTCTTC. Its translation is CASSVSGTSYYNEQFF.

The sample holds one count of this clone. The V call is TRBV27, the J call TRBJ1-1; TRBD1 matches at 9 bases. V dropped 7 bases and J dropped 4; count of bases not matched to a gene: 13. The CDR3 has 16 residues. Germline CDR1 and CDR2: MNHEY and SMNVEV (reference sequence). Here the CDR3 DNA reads TGTGCCAGCAAGCGAACAGGGGGCGCCAAGGGCACTGAAGCTTTCTTT. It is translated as CASKRTGGAKGTEAFF.

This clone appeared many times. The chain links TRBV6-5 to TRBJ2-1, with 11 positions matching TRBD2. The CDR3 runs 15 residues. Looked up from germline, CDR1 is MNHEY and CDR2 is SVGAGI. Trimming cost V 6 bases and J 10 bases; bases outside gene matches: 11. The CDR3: CASSILAGEGSEQFF. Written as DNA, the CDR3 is TGTGCCAGCAGCATACTAGCGGGAGAAGGGTCGGAGCAGTTCTTC.

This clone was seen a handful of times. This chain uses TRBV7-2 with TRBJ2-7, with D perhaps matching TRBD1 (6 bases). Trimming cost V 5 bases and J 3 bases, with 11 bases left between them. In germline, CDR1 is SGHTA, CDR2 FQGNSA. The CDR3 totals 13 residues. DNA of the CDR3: TGTGCCAGCAGCAAAGGACAGTACTACGAGCAGTACTTC. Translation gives CASSKGQYYEQYF.

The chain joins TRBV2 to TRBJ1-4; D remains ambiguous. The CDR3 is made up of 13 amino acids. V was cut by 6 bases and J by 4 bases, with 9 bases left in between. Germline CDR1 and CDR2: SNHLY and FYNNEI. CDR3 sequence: CASRGGRNEKLFF. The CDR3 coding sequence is TGTGCCAGCAGGGGAGGACGTAATGAAAAACTGTTTTTT.

In DNA form, the CDR3 reads TGTGCCAGTAGTCCAGACAGACTAGTCTCTGGGGCCAACGTCCTGACTTTC. It codes for CASSPDRLVSGANVLTF. The chain employs TRBV19 and TRBJ2-6; D might be TRBD2 (6 bases). Trimming cost V 5 bases and J 0 bases, with 14 bases left between them. In germline, CDR1 is LNHDA, CDR2 SQIVND (reference sequence). There are 17 residues in the CDR3.

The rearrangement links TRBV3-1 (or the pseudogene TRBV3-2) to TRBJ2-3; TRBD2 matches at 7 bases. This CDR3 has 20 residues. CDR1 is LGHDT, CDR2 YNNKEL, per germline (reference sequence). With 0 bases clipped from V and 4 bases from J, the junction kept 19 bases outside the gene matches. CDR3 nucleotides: TGTGCCAGCAGCCAAGATTCTAGTGGCGGGACGGGAGGAGGGGCAGATACGCAGTATTTT. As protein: CASSQDSSGGTGGGADTQYF.

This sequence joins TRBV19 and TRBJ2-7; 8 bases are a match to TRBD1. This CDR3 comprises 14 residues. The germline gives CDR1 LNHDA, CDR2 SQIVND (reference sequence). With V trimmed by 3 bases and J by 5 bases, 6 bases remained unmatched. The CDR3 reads CASSMAGGADEQYF. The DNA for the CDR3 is TGTGCCAGTAGTATGGCAGGGGGCGCGGACGAGCAGTACTTC.

The CDR3 nucleotides read TGTGCCAGCAGAAACAAGAACACTGAAGCTTTCTTT. Its protein product is CASRNKNTEAFF. V usage is TRBV6-5 and J usage is TRBJ1-1; no firm D call. This CDR3 has 12 residues. V lost 6 bases to trimming and J lost 1 base, with 6 bases between them. Germline CDR1 reads MNHEY; CDR2 reads SVGAGI.

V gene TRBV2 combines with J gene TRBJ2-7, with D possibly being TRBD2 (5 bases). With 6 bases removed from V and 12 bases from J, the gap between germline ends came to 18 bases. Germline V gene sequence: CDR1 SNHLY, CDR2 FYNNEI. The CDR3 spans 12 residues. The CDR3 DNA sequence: TGTGCCAGCAGGAGGGCGGGCACAAAGGGGTACTTC. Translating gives CASRRAGTKGYF.

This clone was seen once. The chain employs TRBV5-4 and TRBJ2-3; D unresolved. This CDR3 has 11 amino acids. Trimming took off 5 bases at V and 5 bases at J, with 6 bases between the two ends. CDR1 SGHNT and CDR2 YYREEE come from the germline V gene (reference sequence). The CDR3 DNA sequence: TGTGCCAGCAGGGCTGAAGATACGCAGTATTTT. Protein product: CASRAEDTQYF.

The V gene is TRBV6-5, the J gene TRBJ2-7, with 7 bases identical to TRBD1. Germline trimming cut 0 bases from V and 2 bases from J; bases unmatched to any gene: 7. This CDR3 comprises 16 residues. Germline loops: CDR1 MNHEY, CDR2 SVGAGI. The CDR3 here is CASSYSMGQPAYEQYF. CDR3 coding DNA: TGTGCCAGCAGTTACTCGATGGGACAGCCCGCCTACGAGCAGTACTTC.

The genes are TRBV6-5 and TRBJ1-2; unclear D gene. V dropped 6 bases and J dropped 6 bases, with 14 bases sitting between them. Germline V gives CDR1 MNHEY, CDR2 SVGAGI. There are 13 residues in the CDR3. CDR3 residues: CASSRQVGDGYTF. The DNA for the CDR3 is TGTGCCAGCAGCCGACAAGTGGGAGATGGCTACACCTTC.

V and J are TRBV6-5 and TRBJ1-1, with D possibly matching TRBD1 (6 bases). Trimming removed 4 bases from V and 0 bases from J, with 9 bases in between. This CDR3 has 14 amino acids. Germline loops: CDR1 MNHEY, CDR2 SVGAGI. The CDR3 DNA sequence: TGTGCCAGCAGTTGGGGGGGCATGAACACTGAAGCTTTCTTT. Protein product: CASSWGGMNTEAFF.

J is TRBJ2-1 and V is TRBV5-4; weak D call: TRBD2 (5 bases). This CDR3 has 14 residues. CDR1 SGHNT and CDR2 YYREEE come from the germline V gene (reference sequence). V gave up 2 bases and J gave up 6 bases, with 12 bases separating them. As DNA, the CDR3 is TGTGCCAGCAGCTTAGCCCGGACTGGCAATGAGCAGTTCTTC. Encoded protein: CASSLARTGNEQFF.

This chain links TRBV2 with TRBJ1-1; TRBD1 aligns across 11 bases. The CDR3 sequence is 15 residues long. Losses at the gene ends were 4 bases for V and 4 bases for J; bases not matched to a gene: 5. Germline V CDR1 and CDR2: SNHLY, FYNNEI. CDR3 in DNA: TGTGCCAGCAGTGGGACAGGGGGCGCGATCACTGAAGCTTTCTTT. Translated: CASSGTGGAITEAFF. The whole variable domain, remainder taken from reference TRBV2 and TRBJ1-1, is EPEVTQTPSHQVTQMGQEVILRCVPISNHLYFYWYRQILGQKVEFLVSFYNNEISEKSEIFDDQFSVERPDGSNFTLKIRSTKLEDSAMYFCASSGTGGAITEAFFGQGTRLTVV.

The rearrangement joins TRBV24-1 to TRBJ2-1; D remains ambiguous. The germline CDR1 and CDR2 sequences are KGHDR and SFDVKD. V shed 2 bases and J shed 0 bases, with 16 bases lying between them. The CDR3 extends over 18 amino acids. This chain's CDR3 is CATSDSAGGFSSYNEQFF. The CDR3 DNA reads TGTGCCACCAGTGATTCCGCCGGCGGCTTTAGCTCCTACAATGAGCAGTTCTTC.

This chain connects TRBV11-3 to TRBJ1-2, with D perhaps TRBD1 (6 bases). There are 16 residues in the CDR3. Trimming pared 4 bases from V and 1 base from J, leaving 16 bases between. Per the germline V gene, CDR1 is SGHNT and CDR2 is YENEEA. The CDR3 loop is CASSSPLQGDNYGYTF. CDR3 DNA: TGTGCCAGCAGCTCTCCTCTACAGGGAGATAACTATGGCTACACCTTC.

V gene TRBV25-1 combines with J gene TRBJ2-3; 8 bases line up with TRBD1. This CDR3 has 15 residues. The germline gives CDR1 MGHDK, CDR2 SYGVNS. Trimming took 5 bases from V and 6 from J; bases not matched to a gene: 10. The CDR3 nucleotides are TGTGCCAGCAGTTTAACAGGGGGGATTGAGGATACGCAGTATTTT. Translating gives CASSLTGGIEDTQYF.

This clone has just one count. In nucleotides, the CDR3 is TGTGCCAGCAGCCAATCGTTAGCTAACTATGGCTACACCTTC. This gives the protein CASSQSLANYGYTF. The chain combines TRBV16 with TRBJ1-2, with no clear D. Germline V lookup: CDR1 KGHSY, CDR2 FQNENV. V gave up 0 bases and J gave up 0 bases, with 5 bases separating them. The CDR3 has 14 residues.

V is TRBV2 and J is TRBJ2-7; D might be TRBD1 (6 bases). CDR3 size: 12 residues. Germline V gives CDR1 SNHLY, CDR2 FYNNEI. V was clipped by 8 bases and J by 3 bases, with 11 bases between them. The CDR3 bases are TGTGCCAGCCAGGGGATGGTCTACGAGCAGTACTTC. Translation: CASQGMVYEQYF. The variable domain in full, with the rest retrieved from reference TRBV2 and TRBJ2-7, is EPEVTQTPSHQVTQMGQEVILRCVPISNHLYFYWYRQILGQKVEFLVSFYNNEISEKSEIFDDQFSVERPDGSNFTLKIRSTKLEDSAMYFCASQGMVYEQYFGPGTRLTVT.